The sequence of this T cell receptor (beta chain) was determined in a study of blood T cells in healthy people across ages. This clonotype was counted between two and nine times. The CDR3 is 15 amino acids. Germline-derived CDR1 and CDR2 are SGHRS and YFSETQ. Trimming left V 0 bases short and J 7 bases short, with 14 bases between. The second PCR ran about 6 to 11 cycles with a sample-barcoded 5' primer and J-beta primers. Using its own MiXCR run on the 5' RACE reads, TCRdb lists one record per CDR3 protein. The sample has 750,000 to 950,000 distinct CDR3 sequences; about 55% are singletons. The sample consisted of blood. The clonotype was recovered from an elderly man in good health. V is TRBV5-1 and J is TRBJ2-1, with D uncertain. The DNA for the CDR3 is TGCGCCAGCAGCTTGGAGGGTAGTGGCTGGAATGAGCAGTTCTTC. Residues: CASSLEGSGWNEQFF.